The TCR beta chain described here comes from a study of blood T cell repertoires in COVID-19. Whole-study context: Sample material is recorded as cDNA or gDNA derived from T cells, B-cell-depleted T cells, or PBMCs.

In the source study's methods: For nucleated cells, counts were estimated from reference gene primer amplification. Assay: immunoSEQ multiplex PCR; the TCRdb copy retains only in-frame clones and omits some. V and J calls and clone size are as listed in that table; D and trimming were resolved from the DNA. The sample includes approximately 150,000 clones, roughly 84% of them seen just once. This clone was seen only a few times. CDR1 is DFQATT, CDR2 SNEGSKA, per germline (reference sequence). This CDR3 contains 11 residues. With 0 bases removed from V and 14 bases from J, the gap between germline ends came to 11 bases. The participants were between roughly 18 and 89 years old and came from 24 US areas. Two consecutive negative NP/OP PCR tests, clearance, or resolved symptoms defined Cohort 3 recovery.

This receptor was taken from a woman aged 45-59 years who had recovered from COVID-19. The material sequenced was PBMCs or T cells enriched from blood (not recorded which). V is TRBV20-1 and J is TRBJ2-1, with D maybe TRBD2 (6 bases). CDR3 sequence (DNA): TGCAGTGCTAGAGATCGGGAGAGGGAGTTCTTC. This gives the protein CSARDREREFF.